Listed here are 3 T cell receptor beta chains from one sample, sequenced in a study of blood T cell repertoires in COVID-19. The assay was immunoSEQ multiplex PCR, and TCRdb's table has in-frame clones only and misses some. The profile shows 110,000 or so clones, 90% of them singletons. Sequenced input: peripheral blood. The receptors originated from a human donor in a cohort sampled during active COVID-19.

The rearrangement uses TRBV7-8 and TRBJ2-1, with 7 bases identical to TRBD1. The length of the CDR3 is 16 residues. V trimming: 3 bases; J trimming: 5 bases; junction bases outside the gene matches: 10. Looked up from germline, CDR1 is SGHVS and CDR2 is FQNEAQ. The CDR3 is CASSFLPGQSNNEQFF. CDR3 nucleotide sequence: TGTGCCAGCAGCTTTCTACCGGGACAGTCAAACAATGAGCAGTTCTTC.

The rearrangement links TRBV7-3 to TRBJ1-1, with TRBD1 as a possible D gene (5 bases). Germline values: CDR1 SGHTA, CDR2 FQGTGA. Deletions cut 5 bases from V and 3 bases from J, with 13 bases between. The CDR3 has 14 amino acids. For the CDR3, the DNA is TGTGCCAGCAGCCCCTCGACAGACGACACTGAAGCTTTCTTT. The encoded protein is CASSPSTDDTEAFF.

This chain links TRBV24-1 with TRBJ2-5, with 11 bases lining up with TRBD1. The CDR3 extends over 16 amino acids. Germline CDR1 KGHDR, CDR2 SFDVKD. V lost 3 bases to trimming and J lost 5 bases; unmatched junction nucleotides: 7. CDR3 nucleotides: TGTGCCACCAGTGATCACGGGACAGGGGGGCAGGAGACCCAGTACTTC. Translating gives CATSDHGTGGQETQYF.